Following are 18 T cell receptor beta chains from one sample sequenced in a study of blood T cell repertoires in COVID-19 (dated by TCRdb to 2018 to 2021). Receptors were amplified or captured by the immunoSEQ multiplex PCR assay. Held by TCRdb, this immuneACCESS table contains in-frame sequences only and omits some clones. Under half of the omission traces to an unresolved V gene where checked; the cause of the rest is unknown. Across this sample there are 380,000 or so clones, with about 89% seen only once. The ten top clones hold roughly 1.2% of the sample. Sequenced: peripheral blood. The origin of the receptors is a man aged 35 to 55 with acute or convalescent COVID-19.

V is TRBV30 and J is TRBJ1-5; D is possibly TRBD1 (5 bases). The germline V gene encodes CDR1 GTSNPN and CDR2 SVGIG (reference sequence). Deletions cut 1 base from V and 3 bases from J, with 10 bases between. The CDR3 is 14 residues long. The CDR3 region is CAWSEGAPNQPQHF. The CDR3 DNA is TGTGCCTGGAGTGAAGGGGCTCCCAATCAGCCCCAGCATTTT.

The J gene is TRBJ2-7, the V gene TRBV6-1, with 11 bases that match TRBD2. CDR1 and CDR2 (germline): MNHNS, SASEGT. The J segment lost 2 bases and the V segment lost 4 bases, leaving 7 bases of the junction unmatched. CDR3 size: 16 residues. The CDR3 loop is CASSVRLAGKPYEQYF. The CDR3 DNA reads TGTGCCAGCAGTGTCCGACTAGCGGGAAAACCCTACGAGCAGTACTTC.

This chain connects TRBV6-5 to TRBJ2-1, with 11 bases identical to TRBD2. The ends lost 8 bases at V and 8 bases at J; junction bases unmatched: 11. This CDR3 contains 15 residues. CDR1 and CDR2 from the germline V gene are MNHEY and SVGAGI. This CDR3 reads CASGIIAGGLDEQFF. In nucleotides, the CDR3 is TGTGCCAGCGGCATAATAGCGGGGGGGCTCGATGAGCAGTTCTTC.

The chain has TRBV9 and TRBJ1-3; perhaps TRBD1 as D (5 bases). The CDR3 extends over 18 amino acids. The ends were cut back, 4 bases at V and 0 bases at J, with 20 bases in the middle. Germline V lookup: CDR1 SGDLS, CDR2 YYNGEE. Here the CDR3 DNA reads TGTGCCAGCAGCCCTCTCCATTTGGAGGGGTACTCTGGAAACACCATATATTTT. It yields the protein CASSPLHLEGYSGNTIYF.

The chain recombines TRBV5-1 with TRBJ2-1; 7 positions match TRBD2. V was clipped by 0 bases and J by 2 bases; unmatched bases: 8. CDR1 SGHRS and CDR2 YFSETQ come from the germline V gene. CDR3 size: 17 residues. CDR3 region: CASSLVDGTNPYNEQFF. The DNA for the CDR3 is TGCGCCAGCAGCTTGGTCGATGGGACTAACCCCTACAATGAGCAGTTCTTC.

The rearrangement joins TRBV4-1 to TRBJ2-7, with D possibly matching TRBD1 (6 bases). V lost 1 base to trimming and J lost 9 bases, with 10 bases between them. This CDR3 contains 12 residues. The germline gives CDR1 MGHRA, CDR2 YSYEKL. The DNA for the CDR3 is TGCGCCAGCAGCCAAGGTCAGGGGTTGCAGTACTTC. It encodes CASSQGQGLQYF.

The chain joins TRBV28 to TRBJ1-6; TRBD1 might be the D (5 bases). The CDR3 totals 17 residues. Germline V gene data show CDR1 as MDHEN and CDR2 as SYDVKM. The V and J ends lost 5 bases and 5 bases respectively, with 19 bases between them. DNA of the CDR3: TGTGCCAGCAGTCTTATCGGGGAGGCGGGGGATAATTCACCCCTCCACTTT. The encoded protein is CASSLIGEAGDNSPLHF.

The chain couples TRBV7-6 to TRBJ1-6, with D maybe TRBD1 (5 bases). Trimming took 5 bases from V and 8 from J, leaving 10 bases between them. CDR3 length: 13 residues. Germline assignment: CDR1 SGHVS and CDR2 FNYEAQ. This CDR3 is CASSPDSDSPLHF. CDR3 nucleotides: TGTGCCAGCAGCCCCGACAGTGATTCACCCCTCCACTTT.

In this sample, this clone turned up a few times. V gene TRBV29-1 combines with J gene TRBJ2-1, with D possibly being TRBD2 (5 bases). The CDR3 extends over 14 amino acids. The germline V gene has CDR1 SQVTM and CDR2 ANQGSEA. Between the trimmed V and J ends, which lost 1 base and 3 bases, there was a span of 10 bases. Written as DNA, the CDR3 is TGCAGCGTTGAAGGTCTCGGGGACTACAATGAGCAGTTCTTC. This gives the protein CSVEGLGDYNEQFF.

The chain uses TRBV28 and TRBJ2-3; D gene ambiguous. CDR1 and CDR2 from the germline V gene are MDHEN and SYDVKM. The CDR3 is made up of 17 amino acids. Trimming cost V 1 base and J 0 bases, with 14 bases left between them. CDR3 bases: TGTGCCAGCAGTTTATCTGCCCTACCGCCTAGCACAGATACGCAGTATTTT. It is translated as CASSLSALPPSTDTQYF.

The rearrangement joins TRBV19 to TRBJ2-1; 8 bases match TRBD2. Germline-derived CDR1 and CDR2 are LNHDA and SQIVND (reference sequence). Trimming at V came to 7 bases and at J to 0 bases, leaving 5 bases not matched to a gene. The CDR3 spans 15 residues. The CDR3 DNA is TGTGCCAGTACCCTGAGCGGGAGCTCCTACAATGAGCAGTTCTTC. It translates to CASTLSGSSYNEQFF.

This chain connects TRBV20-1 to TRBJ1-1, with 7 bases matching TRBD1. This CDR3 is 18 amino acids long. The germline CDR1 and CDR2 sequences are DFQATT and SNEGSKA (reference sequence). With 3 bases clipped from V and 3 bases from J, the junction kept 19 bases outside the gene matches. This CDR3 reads CSASHRYRGVLIDTEAFF. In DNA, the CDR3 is TGCAGTGCTAGTCATAGATACAGGGGCGTCTTGATAGACACTGAAGCTTTCTTT.

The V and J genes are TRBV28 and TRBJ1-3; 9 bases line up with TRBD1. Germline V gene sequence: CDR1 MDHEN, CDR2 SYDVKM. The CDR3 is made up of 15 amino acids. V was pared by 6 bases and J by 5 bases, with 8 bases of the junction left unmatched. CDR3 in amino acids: CASRTPGQGRNTIYF. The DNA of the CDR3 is TGTGCCAGCAGAACGCCGGGACAGGGTCGAAACACCATATATTTT.

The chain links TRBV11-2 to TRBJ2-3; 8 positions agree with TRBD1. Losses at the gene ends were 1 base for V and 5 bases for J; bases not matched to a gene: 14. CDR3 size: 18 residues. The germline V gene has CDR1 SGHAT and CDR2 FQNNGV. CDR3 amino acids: CASSLGAFQTGVGDTQYF. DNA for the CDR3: TGTGCCAGCAGCTTAGGGGCCTTCCAGACAGGGGTTGGAGATACGCAGTATTTT. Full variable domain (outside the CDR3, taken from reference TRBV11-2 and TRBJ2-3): EAGVAQSPRYKIIEKRQSVAFWCNPISGHATLYWYQQILGQGPKLLIQFQNNGVVDDSQLPKDRFSAERLKGVDSTLKIQPAKLEDSAVYLCASSLGAFQTGVGDTQYFGPGTRLTVL.

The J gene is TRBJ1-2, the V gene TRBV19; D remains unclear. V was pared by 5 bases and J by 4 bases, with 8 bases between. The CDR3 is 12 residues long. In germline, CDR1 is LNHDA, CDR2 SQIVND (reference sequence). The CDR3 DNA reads TGTGCCAGTAGTGATATCGGCTATGGCTACACCTTC. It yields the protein CASSDIGYGYTF.

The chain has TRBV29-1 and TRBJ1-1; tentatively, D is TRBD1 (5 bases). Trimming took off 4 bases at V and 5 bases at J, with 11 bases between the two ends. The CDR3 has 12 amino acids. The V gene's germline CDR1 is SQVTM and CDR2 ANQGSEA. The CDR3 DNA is TGCAGCGTTGGTCAGGGTCTAACTGAAGCTTTCTTT. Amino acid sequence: CSVGQGLTEAFF.

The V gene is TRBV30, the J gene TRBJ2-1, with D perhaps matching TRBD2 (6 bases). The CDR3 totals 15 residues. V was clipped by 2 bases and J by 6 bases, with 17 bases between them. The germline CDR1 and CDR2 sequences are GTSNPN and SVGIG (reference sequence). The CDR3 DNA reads TGTGCCTGGAGTAGGTTTCTTGGGGGGAGCAATGAGCAGTTCTTC. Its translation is CAWSRFLGGSNEQFF.

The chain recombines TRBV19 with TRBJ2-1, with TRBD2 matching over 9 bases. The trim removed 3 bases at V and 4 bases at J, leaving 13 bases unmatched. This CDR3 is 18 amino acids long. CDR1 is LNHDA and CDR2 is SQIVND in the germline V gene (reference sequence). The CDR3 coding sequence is TGTGCCAGTAGTATGTGGCTAGCGGGGTGGGGGCTATACAATGAGCAGTTCTTC. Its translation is CASSMWLAGWGLYNEQFF.